Below are 10 T cell receptor beta chains sequenced from a single sample in a study of T cell repertoires in cytomegalovirus infection. TCRdb fed the reads into MiXCR, producing one record per CDR3 protein. The sample shows hundreds of thousands of distinct CDR3 sequences, 9.5% of them seen only once. Sequencing used PBMCs. These receptors were obtained from a human donor in good health (CMV status not recorded). Some clones in this sample may be carry-over from other donors' samples.

This clonotype was observed many times. The V gene is TRBV12-3 or TRBV12-4, the J gene TRBJ1-1; 9 bases line up with TRBD1. The V gene end was trimmed by 5 bases and the J gene end by 5 bases; junction bases not matched to a gene: 6. This CDR3 spans 14 amino acids. The CDR3 region is CASSNTGGRTEAFF. For the CDR3, the DNA is TGTGCCAGCAGTAATACAGGGGGCAGGACTGAAGCTTTCTTT.

This clonotype occurred a few times. The CDR3 DNA sequence: TGTGCCAGCAGTTACGCGTCGAGCCCCTCATACACCTTC. Its translation: CASSYASSPSYTF. The rearrangement joins TRBV6-5 to TRBJ1-2, with unresolved D. CDR3 length equals 13 residues. Germline V gene sequence: CDR1 MNHEY, CDR2 SVGAGI. V lost 2 bases and J 11 bases, leaving 15 bases between the germline ends.

This clonotype showed up many times. The rearrangement uses TRBV7-2 and TRBJ2-4; 7 bases line up with TRBD1. V shed 0 bases, J shed 6 bases, and the junction held 2 bases outside the gene matches. The germline V gene has CDR1 SGHTA and CDR2 FQGNSA. The CDR3 totals 14 residues. CDR3 coding DNA: TGTGCCAGCAGCTTAGCGGCAGGGGGAAACATTCAGTACTTC. Protein product: CASSLAAGGNIQYF.

Many counts were recorded for this clonotype. The genes are TRBV7-2 and TRBJ1-1; no definite D call. The CDR3 length is 14 residues. V was pared by 5 bases and J by 0 bases, with 10 bases between. Germline V gene sequence: CDR1 SGHTA, CDR2 FQGNSA. CDR3 in DNA: TGTGCCAGCAGCGTACGCCAGGTGAACACTGAAGCTTTCTTT. Protein product: CASSVRQVNTEAFF. Combining the CDR3 with reference TRBV7-2 and TRBJ1-1 gives the whole variable domain GAGVSQSPSNKVTEKGKDVELRCDPISGHTALYWYRQSLGQGLEFLIYFQGNSAPDKSGLPSDRFSAERTGGSVSTLTIQRTQQEDSAVYLCASSVRQVNTEAFFGQGTRLTVV.

This clonotype was detected a few times. This rearrangement joins TRBV11-1 to TRBJ2-5, with 7 bases identical to TRBD2. This CDR3 region has 14 residues. Germline CDR1 is SGHAT and CDR2 is FQDESV (reference sequence). After removal of 3 bases from V and 3 bases from J, the junction contained 4 bases not matched to a gene. The CDR3 DNA follows: TGTGCCAGCAGCTTGAAGGGAGGGAAAGAGACCCAGTACTTC. Translation: CASSLKGGKETQYF.

This clonotype showed up just a few times. This chain joins TRBV7-6 and TRBJ2-7, with D possibly being TRBD2 (6 bases). This CDR3 spans 16 amino acids. Per germline, CDR1 SGHVS and CDR2 FNYEAQ. Trimming took 5 bases from V and 6 from J, leaving 23 bases between them. The CDR3 loop is CASSLETYSLGGEQYF. DNA for the CDR3: TGTGCCAGCAGCCTCGAAACCTATTCGCTCGGGGGCGAGCAGTACTTC. Complete variable domain (other parts from reference TRBV7-6 and TRBJ2-7): GAGVSQSPRYKVTKRGQDVALRCDPISGHVSLYWYRQALGQGPEFLTYFNYEAQQDKSGLPNDRFSAERPEGSISTLTIQRTEQRDSAMYRCASSLETYSLGGEQYFGPGTRLTVT.

At least ten counts were recorded for this clonotype. The V gene is TRBV7-9, the J gene TRBJ2-5; 7 nucleotides agree with TRBD2. Trimming at V came to 7 bases and at J to 2 bases, leaving 10 bases not matched to a gene. The germline CDR1 and CDR2 sequences are SEHNR and FQNEAQ (reference sequence). The CDR3 consists of 15 residues. In DNA, the CDR3 is TGTGCCAGCACCCTGAGCGGGACTTCTCAAGAGACCCAGTACTTC. Its translation: CASTLSGTSQETQYF.

The table lists this clonotype with a few counts. This sequence joins TRBV7-2 and TRBJ1-3; 8 nucleotides align to TRBD1. CDR1 is SGHTA and CDR2 is FQGNSA in the germline V gene. V trimming: 4 bases; J trimming: 0 bases; junction bases outside the gene matches: 5. This CDR3 has 16 residues. CDR3 DNA: TGTGCCAGCAGCTCTGGGACAGGTCGCTCTGGAAACACCATATATTTT. Translation gives CASSSGTGRSGNTIYF.

The table lists this clonotype with a few counts. The V gene is TRBV5-6, the J gene TRBJ1-6, with TRBD1 as a possible D gene (5 bases). The CDR3 runs 15 residues. Trimming cost V 0 bases and J 7 bases, with 11 bases left between them. In germline, CDR1 is SGHDT, CDR2 YYEEEE. The DNA for the CDR3 is TGTGCCAGCAGCTTGGGGCAGGGTAGGAATTCACCCCTCCACTTT. Translating gives CASSLGQGRNSPLHF.

This clonotype has at least ten counts. J is TRBJ2-3 and V is TRBV19; unclear D gene. CDR3 length: 16 amino acids. V dropped 5 bases and J dropped 1 base, with 16 bases sitting between them. Per the germline V gene, CDR1 is LNHDA and CDR2 is SQIVND (reference sequence). The CDR3 protein is CASSSQDLRRTDTQYF. The CDR3 bases are TGTGCCAGTAGTTCGCAGGATCTCAGGCGCACAGATACGCAGTATTTT. The complete variable domain, with remaining parts taken from reference TRBV19 and TRBJ2-3, reads DGGITQSPKYLFRKEGQNVTLSCEQNLNHDAMYWYRQDPGQGLRLIYYSQIVNDFQKGDIAEGYSVSREKKESFPLTVTSAQKNPTAFYLCASSSQDLRRTDTQYFGPGTRLTVL.